A selection of T cell receptor beta chains follows, all from one sample in a study of response to subunit inactivated influenza vaccine. TCRdb used MiXCR to reprocess the RT-PCR reads, holding one entry per CDR3 protein. The data hold roughly 760,000 distinct CDR3 sequences, with about 20% observed a single time. Here the sequenced sample was PBMCs from blood, taken 5 to 6 days after vaccination. The origin of the receptors is a man aged 45-60 years who received an inactivated influenza vaccine. Each CDR3 is given with its conserved first and last residue.

V	CDR3
TRBV7-2	CASSSNTGFSETQYF
TRBV4-1	CASSLPPGATNEKLFF
TRBV20-1	CSATPAGGRSYEQFF
TRBV4-2	CASSPEDRGDYNEQFF
TRBV29-1	CSVEVPWGQPDYNEQFF
TRBV30	CASTLRGGVYEQYF
TRBV5-1	CASSLPGLAGTPYEQYF
TRBV25-1	CASSEYLGGLTTGELFF
TRBV12-3/TRBV12-4	CASSPRRLSYEQYF
TRBV5-6	CASSAGQAAQPQHF
TRBV7-2	CASSSSSGVYNEQFF
TRBV29-1	CSVMGRYTGELFF
TRBV5-1	CASSLREGTQYF
TRBV28	CASHDRDSRLYSNQPQHF
TRBV20-1	CSANRGRDNEQFF
TRBV19	CASSRGRGTDTQYF
TRBV12-3/TRBV12-4	CASSPPLSGGSYNEQFF
TRBV18	CASSPQGAGGGEQYF
TRBV10-3	CAISWDGGTETQYF
TRBV5-1	CASSGPLPADTQYF
TRBV7-2	CASSLEAQGQGYTF
TRBV30	CAWICRSNQPQHF
TRBV2	CASRTQQNTGELFF
TRBV11-2	CASSLVAGGLSEQFF
TRBV28	CASSWGTSEQYF
TRBV15	CATSSGSSTDTQYF
TRBV28	CASSLFRLASEVQETQYF
TRBV9	CASRGQGNINEQFF
TRBV7-2	CASSPSAGGETQYF
TRBV5-1	CASSLATAASTDTQYF
TRBV20-1	CSARGGLAEGTDTQYF
TRBV5-1	CASSEWVKDTQYF
TRBV11-1	CASSSAGYGQSYTGELFF
TRBV6-2/TRBV6-3	CASSYSAKNTEAFF
TRBV28	CASTDRGSSSGEQYF
TRBV5-1	CASRQAATNEKLFF
TRBV29-1	CSVDGGSGGNGYGYTF
TRBV18	CASSGNPYNERFF
TRBV4-1	CASSQDWDPRETQYF
TRBV4-3	CASSHSYPDYGKQFF
TRBV11-2	CASSLVLAGSSSTDTQYF
TRBV7-3	CASSESYNEQFF
TRBV20-1	CSARSLGPSETQYF
TRBV11-2	CASSGSRFGYEQYF
TRBV20-1	CSALPDLAGPSTDTQYF
TRBV20-1	CSARTSGRFRWGTQYF
TRBV28	CASSLYRGFRETQYF
TRBV4-2	CASSQDGGDLYEQYF
TRBV20-1	CSASKDGATYEQYF
TRBV7-2	CASSPSRGSHHEQYF
TRBV6-1	CAGRGTGYTF
TRBV12-3/TRBV12-4	CASSLAPGPNEQFF
TRBV7-9	CASSLYDTF
TRBV27	CASSLSVLASYEQYF
TRBV7-8	CASSPSGPRNNEQFF
TRBV12-3/TRBV12-4	CASSFIDTTDTQYF
TRBV6-5	CASSYRLWSGGSNNEQFF